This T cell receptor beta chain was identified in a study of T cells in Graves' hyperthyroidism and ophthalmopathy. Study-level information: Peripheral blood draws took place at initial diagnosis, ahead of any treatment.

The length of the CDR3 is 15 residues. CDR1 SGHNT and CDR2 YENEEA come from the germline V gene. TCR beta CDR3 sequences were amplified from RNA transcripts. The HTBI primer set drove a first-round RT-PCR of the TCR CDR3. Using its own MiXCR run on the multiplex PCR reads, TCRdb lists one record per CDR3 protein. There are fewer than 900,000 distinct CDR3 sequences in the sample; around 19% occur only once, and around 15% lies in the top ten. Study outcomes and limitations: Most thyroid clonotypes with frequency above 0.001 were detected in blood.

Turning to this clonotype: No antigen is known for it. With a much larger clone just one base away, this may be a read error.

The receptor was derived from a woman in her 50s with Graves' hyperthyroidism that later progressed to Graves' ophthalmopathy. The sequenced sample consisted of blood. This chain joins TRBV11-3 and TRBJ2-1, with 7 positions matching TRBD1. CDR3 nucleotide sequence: TGTGCCCGCAGCCTAGGACAGGACGACTACAATGAGCAGTTCTTC. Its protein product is CARSLGQDDYNEQFF.